This TCR beta chain was recovered during a study of identical twins. Findings of the study overall: Fewer insertions were carried by abundant cord blood beta clonotypes, but none was seen in memory repertoires.

This CDR3 region has 14 residues. The V end lost 3 bases, the J end lost 1 base, and 7 bases lay between the germline ends. In TCRdb, the 5' RACE reads were re-called with MiXCR into one record per CDR3 protein. The data show about 920,000 distinct CDR3 sequences, approximately 13% seen once. This clonotype was seen at least ten times. Its specificity is not known. This sample also belongs to another study, concerning yellow fever vaccine responses in identical twins. According to that study: Twins reportedly had a vaccine T cell response that seemed partly convergent, partly personalized.

V usage is TRBV12-3 or TRBV12-4 and J usage is TRBJ2-1, with D tentatively TRBD1 (5 bases). This clonotype was obtained from a woman younger than 30 in good health. Source material: PBMCs. CDR3 in DNA: TGTGCCAGCAGTTTTCAGGGATCCTACAATGAGCAGTTCTTC. Translated: CASSFQGSYNEQFF.